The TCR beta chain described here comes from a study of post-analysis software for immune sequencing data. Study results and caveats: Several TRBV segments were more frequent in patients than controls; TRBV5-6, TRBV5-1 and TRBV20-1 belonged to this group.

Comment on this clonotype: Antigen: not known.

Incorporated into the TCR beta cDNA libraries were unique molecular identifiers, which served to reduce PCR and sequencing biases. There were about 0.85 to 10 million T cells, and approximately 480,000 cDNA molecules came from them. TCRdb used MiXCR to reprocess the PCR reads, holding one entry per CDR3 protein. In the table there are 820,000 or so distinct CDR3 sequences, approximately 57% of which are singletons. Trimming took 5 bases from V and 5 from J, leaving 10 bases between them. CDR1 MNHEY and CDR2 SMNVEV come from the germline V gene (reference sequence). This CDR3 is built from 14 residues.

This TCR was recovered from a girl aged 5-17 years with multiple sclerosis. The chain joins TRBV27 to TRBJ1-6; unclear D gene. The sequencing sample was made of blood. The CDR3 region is CASSPEGNNSPLHF. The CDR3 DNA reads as TGTGCCAGCAGTCCGGAAGGGAATAATTCACCCCTCCACTTT.